The rows below give T cell receptor beta chains drawn from one sample of a study of identical twins. Each CDR3 protein is one row after TCRdb ran MiXCR on the 5' RACE reads. This sample has about 200,000 distinct CDR3 sequences; around 8% occur once, and the top ten carry about 1.8%. These data were likewise used in another study, on yellow fever vaccine responses in identical twins.

Sequenced: memory (CD45RO+) T cells sorted from blood. The receptors derive from a young woman in good health. Each CDR3 is given with its conserved first and last residue. D genes are given only for firm matches. The size of a clone is reported for some rows only, either as once, few or many, or as a class for expanded clones.

j_gene	d_gene	abundance	v_gene	CDR3aa	CDR3nt
TRBJ1-5	TRBD1	.	TRBV6-1	CASRGQGWYNQPQHF	TGTGCCAGCAGGGGACAGGGGTGGTACAATCAGCCCCAGCATTTT
TRBJ2-3	TRBD1	many	TRBV7-3	CASSRQGPTDTQYF	TGTGCCAGCAGCCGACAGGGTCCCACAGATACGCAGTATTTT
TRBJ2-7	.	few	TRBV7-9	CASSSDSRPYEQYF	TGTGCCAGCAGCTCCGACAGCAGGCCCTACGAGCAGTACTTC
TRBJ2-3	TRBD2	.	TRBV7-3	CASSRGVSHATDTQYF	TGTGCCAGCAGCCGGGGGGTTTCCCATGCCACAGATACGCAGTATTTT
TRBJ2-3	.	few	TRBV10-2	CASSEFRDTQYF	TGCGCCAGCAGTGAGTTCCGGGATACGCAGTATTTT
TRBJ2-1	.	.	TRBV30	CAWSVVSVHREQFF	TGTGCCTGGAGTGTAGTTTCTGTCCATCGTGAGCAGTTCTTC
TRBJ1-2	TRBD1	many	TRBV29-1	CSVASGQGISYTF	TGCAGCGTTGCGTCGGGACAGGGCATTAGCTACACCTTC
TRBJ1-1	.	few	TRBV7-2	CASSLKGQAEAFF	TGTGCCAGCAGCTTAAAGGGGCAGGCTGAAGCTTTCTTT
TRBJ1-3	.	.	TRBV5-1	CASSFGRDGDTIYF	TGCGCCAGCAGCTTTGGGCGGGATGGCGACACCATATATTTT
TRBJ2-7	TRBD1	.	TRBV5-1	CASSSQRQGSHEQYF	TGCGCCAGCAGCTCGCAGAGACAGGGTTCCCACGAGCAGTACTTC
TRBJ1-5	.	.	TRBV20-1	CSASWGSNQPQHF	TGCAGTGCCAGCTGGGGGAGCAATCAGCCCCAGCATTTT
TRBJ2-5	.	few	TRBV7-2	CASSSDAETQYF	TGTGCCAGCAGTTCGGACGCGGAGACCCAGTACTTC
TRBJ2-3	.	many	TRBV7-9	CASSLGAGGADTQYF	TGTGCCAGCAGCTTAGGAGCAGGAGGGGCAGATACGCAGTATTTT
TRBJ1-5	.	many	TRBV12-3/TRBV12-4	CASSLSRNSNQPQHF	TGTGCCAGCAGTTTGAGCAGAAATAGCAATCAGCCCCAGCATTTT
TRBJ2-1	.	.	TRBV5-1	CASSQDSNPLYEQFF	TGCGCCAGCAGCCAGGACTCAAACCCTCTCTATGAGCAGTTCTTC
TRBJ2-7	.	.	TRBV7-9	CATRPDGTYEQYF	TGTGCCACCAGACCCGACGGCACCTACGAGCAGTACTTC
TRBJ2-7	.	few	TRBV5-6	CASSLDRVKQYF	TGTGCCAGCAGCTTGGACAGGGTGAAGCAGTACTTC
TRBJ2-1	.	few	TRBV6-1	CASSEGPFNEQFF	TGTGCCAGCAGTGAAGGCCCTTTCAATGAGCAGTTCTTC
TRBJ2-5	.	.	TRBV11-3	CASSLRQGMGETQYF	TGTGCCAGCAGCTTACGGCAGGGAATGGGGGAGACCCAGTACTTC
TRBJ2-3	TRBD2	.	TRBV7-2	CASSAGTSGRFTQYF	TGTGCCAGCAGCGCCGGGACTAGCGGGAGGTTCACGCAGTATTTT
TRBJ2-3	TRBD2	few	TRBV6-5	CASSLTGGGGTDTQYF	TGTGCCAGCAGTTTAACGGGCGGGGGGGGCACAGATACGCAGTATTTT
TRBJ2-5	TRBD1	few	TRBV3-1	CASSQSTGGTRGTQYF	TGTGCCAGCAGCCAGTCGACAGGGGGGACCCGGGGGACCCAGTACTTC